This TCR beta chain was obtained from a study of beta chain features in type 1 diabetes. In the study overall: Researchers looked at about 110 million sorted cells across all samples. Findings and caveats of the study: cDNA-based reads could over-represent cells with high TCR expression.

Reverse transcribing all isolated RNA meant expressed TCRB transcripts were sequenced. Assay: immunoSEQ multiplex PCR; the TCRdb copy retains only in-frame clones and omits some. The repertoire holds some 220,000 clones, with roughly 10% as singletons. A note on this clone: Its specificity is not known.

This TCR derives from a young man in good health. Sequenced material: central memory CD4+ T cells from blood.

CDR3 in amino acids: CASSLEHGRDDTEAFF. CDR3 sequence (DNA): TGTGCCAGCAGCTTGGAACATGGTAGGGACGACACTGAAGCTTTCTTT. The chain employs TRBV5-4 and TRBJ1-1; weak D call: TRBD1 (5 bases). The germline gives CDR1 SGHNT, CDR2 YYREEE (reference sequence). Trimming took off 0 bases at V and 3 bases at J, with 15 bases between the two ends. The CDR3 sequence is 16 residues long.